Here is one T cell receptor (beta chain) with its context. Its antigen is currently unknown. These data belong to a study of monozygotic twins with inflammatory bowel disease. Study observations and caveats: It was observed that concordant and discordant twins did not differ in repertoire similarity, possibly given limited power.

The CDR3 has 13 residues. The germline V gene has CDR1 SGHTA and CDR2 FQGTGA. There were approximately 3,800 ng of total RNA used for each TCR library. TCRdb reworked the 5' RACE reads into one entry per CDR3 protein, no DNA. This sample contains around 370,000 distinct CDR3 sequences. The origin of this receptor is a human donor with ulcerative colitis or Crohn's disease, or a healthy co-twin of an affected twin (not recorded which). The chain carries TRBV7-3 and TRBJ1-2; TCRdb selects TRBD1, and the lack of DNA leaves this call unchecked. Input material: blood. The CDR3 here is CASSLDRENGYTF.